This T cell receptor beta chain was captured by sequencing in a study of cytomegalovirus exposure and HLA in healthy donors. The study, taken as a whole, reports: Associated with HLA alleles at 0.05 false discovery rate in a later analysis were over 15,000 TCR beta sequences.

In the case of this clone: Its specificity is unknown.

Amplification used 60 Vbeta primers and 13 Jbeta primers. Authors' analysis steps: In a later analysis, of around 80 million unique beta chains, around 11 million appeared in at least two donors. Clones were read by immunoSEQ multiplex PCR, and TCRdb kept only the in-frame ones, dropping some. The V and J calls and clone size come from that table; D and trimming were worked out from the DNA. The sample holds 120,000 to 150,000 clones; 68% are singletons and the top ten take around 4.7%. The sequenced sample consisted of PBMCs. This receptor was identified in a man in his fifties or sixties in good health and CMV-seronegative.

CDR3: CASSPGTGGIETQYF. The CDR3 DNA is TGTGCCAGCAGCCCGGGGACAGGGGGCATAGAGACCCAGTACTTC. The chain joins TRBV11-2 to TRBJ2-5, with 12 bases aligning to TRBD1. This CDR3 has 15 residues. Trimming took 5 bases from V and 4 from J; bases not matched to a gene: 5. Germline V gene sequence: CDR1 SGHAT, CDR2 FQNNGV.